The 3 T cell receptor beta chains reported below all come from one sample, sequenced in a study of blood T cell repertoires in COVID-19. This table comes from immunoSEQ multiplex PCR, and its TCRdb copy is limited to in-frame clones, with some not included. The profile covers 310,000 or so clones, with around nine tenths appearing a single time and roughly 1.1% taken by the ten largest. Sequenced input: PBMCs or T cells enriched from blood (not recorded which). The receptors were gathered from a young woman who had recovered from COVID-19.

The chain employs TRBV24-1 and TRBJ2-7, with D possibly matching TRBD2 (5 bases). V lost 6 bases and J 3 bases, leaving 17 bases between the germline ends. The V gene's germline CDR1 is KGHDR and CDR2 SFDVKD. This CDR3 is built from 15 residues. CDR3 sequence reads: CATSPRPGSFYEQYF. In DNA form, the CDR3 reads TGTGCCACCAGTCCTCGGCCGGGAAGTTTCTACGAGCAGTACTTC.

The chain recombines TRBV28 with TRBJ1-4; 10 bases line up with TRBD1. This CDR3 has 15 residues. The V and J ends lost 3 bases and 7 bases, in that order; junction bases with no gene match: 5. The germline gives CDR1 MDHEN, CDR2 SYDVKM. CDR3 loop: CASSFRRDRGEKLFF. Here the CDR3 DNA reads TGTGCCAGCAGTTTCCGCCGGGACAGGGGTGAAAAACTGTTTTTT. Full variable domain (outside the CDR3, taken from reference TRBV28 and TRBJ1-4): DVKVTQSSRYLVKRTGEKVFLECVQDMDHENMFWYRQDPGLGLRLIYFSYDVKMKEKGDIPEGYSVSREKKERFSLILESASTNQTSMYLCASSFRRDRGEKLFFGSGTQLSVL.

The chain joins TRBV27 to TRBJ2-3, with 14 bases fitting TRBD2. V dropped 5 bases and J dropped 2; count of bases not matched to a gene: 3. The CDR3 totals 16 residues. Germline assignment: CDR1 MNHEY and CDR2 SMNVEV (reference sequence). The CDR3 reads CASSRLAGGLTDTQYF. The CDR3, as DNA: TGTGCCAGCAGTCGACTAGCGGGAGGGCTCACAGATACGCAGTATTTT.